These 21 T cell receptor beta chains were all obtained from the same sample, sequenced in a study of shared clonotypes between healthy human individuals. TCRdb's copy holds only in-frame clones and misses some; the assay was immunoSEQ multiplex PCR. The repertoire holds approximately 1.5 million clones, with 95% to 99% as singletons. The source material was naive CD4+ T cells sorted from blood. Noted subset: CD45RA+ positively selected. The receptor set was obtained from a young man in good health.

V gene TRBV18 combines with J gene TRBJ2-1; tentative D call: TRBD2 (6 bases). Germline-derived CDR1 and CDR2 are KGHSH and LQKENI. The CDR3 sequence is 15 residues long. V lost 0 bases, J lost 7 bases, and 13 bases lay in between. The chain's CDR3 is CASSPPAGGRNEQFF. CDR3 DNA: TGTGCCAGCTCACCACCAGCTGGAGGGAGAAATGAGCAGTTCTTC. The full variable domain, in which reference TRBV18 and TRBJ2-1 provide the parts outside the CDR3, is NAGVMQNPRHLVRRRGQEARLRCSPMKGHSHVYWYRQLPEEGLKFMVYLQKENIIDESGMPKERFSAEFPKEGPSILRIQQVVRGDSAAYFCASSPPAGGRNEQFFGPGTRLTVL.

V usage is TRBV10-2 and J usage is TRBJ2-1, with 10 positions matching TRBD2. J gave up 9 bases and V 3 bases, and 5 bases lay outside the gene matches. Germline CDR1 reads WSHSY; CDR2 reads SAAADI. The CDR3 runs to 14 residues. CDR3 region: CASSDKREGAEQFF. As DNA, the CDR3 is TGCGCCAGCAGTGATAAGCGGGAGGGTGCTGAGCAGTTCTTC.

The chain carries TRBV18 and TRBJ2-7; 7 nucleotides match TRBD1. The J segment lost 0 bases and the V segment lost 1 base, leaving 6 bases of the junction unmatched. Germline values: CDR1 KGHSH, CDR2 LQKENI. This CDR3 has 16 amino acids. In nucleotides, the CDR3 is TGTGCCAGCTCACCACTACAGGGGTTGACCTCCTACGAGCAGTACTTC. It is translated as CASSPLQGLTSYEQYF.

The genes are TRBV28 and TRBJ2-7; TRBD1 is a possible D gene (5 bases). The germline gives CDR1 MDHEN, CDR2 SYDVKM. The V end was cut by 5 bases, the J end by 2 bases, with 16 bases between. This CDR3 contains 15 residues. As DNA, the CDR3 is TGTGCCAGCAGTCGCCCAGCAGGGTCCACCTACGAGCAGTACTTC. Protein sequence: CASSRPAGSTYEQYF.

CDR3 loop: CAWSVRVPGGRNQPQHF. Here the CDR3 DNA reads TGTGCCTGGAGTGTACGTGTCCCAGGGGGCCGGAATCAGCCCCAGCATTTT. This sequence joins TRBV30 and TRBJ1-5; 8 bases match TRBD1. Germline values: CDR1 GTSNPN, CDR2 SVGIG (reference sequence). The CDR3 extends over 17 amino acids. The junction had 11 bases not matched to a gene; V was cut back by 0 bases and J by 4 bases. The whole variable domain, remainder taken from reference TRBV30 and TRBJ1-5, is SQTIHQWPATLVQPVGSPLSLECTVEGTSNPNLYWYRQAAGRGLQLLFYSVGIGQISSEVPQNLSASRPQDRQFILSSKKLLLSDSGFYLCAWSVRVPGGRNQPQHFGDGTRLSIL.

The gene calls are TRBV11-3 and TRBJ2-2; D is uncertain. The length of the CDR3 is 13 residues. With 0 bases removed from V and 4 bases from J, the gap between germline ends came to 3 bases. The germline V gene has CDR1 SGHNT and CDR2 YENEEA. The DNA for the CDR3 is TGTGCCAGCAGCTTAGAACCCACCGGGGAGCTGTTTTTT. Encoded protein: CASSLEPTGELFF.

This clone appeared once. The sample contains more than one DNA sequence encoding this CDR3. The chain has TRBV11-3 and TRBJ2-7; D assignment may be TRBD1 or TRBD2 (5 bases each). This CDR3 comprises 13 residues. CDR1 is SGHNT and CDR2 is YENEEA in the germline V gene. Trimming stripped 5 bases from V and 1 base from J, with 9 bases between. The CDR3 is CASSRGQSYEQYF. CDR3 nucleotides: TGTGCCAGCAGCCGGGGCCAATCCTACGAGCAGTACTTC.

This chain links TRBV5-1 with TRBJ2-3; D is perhaps TRBD1 (6 bases). This CDR3 region has 14 residues. The germline V and J ends were trimmed by 9 bases and 1 base, with 15 bases remaining between them. Germline CDR1 and CDR2: SGHRS and YFSETQ. The CDR3 loop is CATSTGTGTDTQYF. DNA for the CDR3: TGCGCCACCAGTACAGGGACCGGCACAGATACGCAGTATTTT.

The chain recombines TRBV5-1 with TRBJ1-1; D is ambiguous. The V end lost 2 bases, the J end lost 1 base, and 9 bases lay between the germline ends. CDR1 and CDR2 (germline): SGHRS, YFSETQ. CDR3 length equals 14 residues. Here the CDR3 reads CASSLLAKNTEAFF. Here the CDR3 DNA reads TGCGCCAGCAGCTTACTGGCCAAGAACACTGAAGCTTTCTTT.

The chain employs TRBV30 and TRBJ2-3; 10 nucleotides agree with TRBD2. This CDR3 is 14 amino acids long. CDR1 is GTSNPN and CDR2 is SVGIG in the germline V gene (reference sequence). V was pared by 6 bases and J by 1 base, with 4 bases of the junction left unmatched. CDR3 protein: CACRGTSGTDTQYF. CDR3 sequence (DNA): TGTGCCTGTAGGGGGACTAGCGGCACAGATACGCAGTATTTT.

This clone was observed once. The sample holds other DNA sequences that translate to the same CDR3. The J gene is TRBJ2-7, the V gene TRBV2, with TRBD1 as a possible D gene (5 bases). The CDR3 spans 12 residues. V lost 3 bases and J lost 3, with 6 bases in between. Germline CDR1 and CDR2: SNHLY and FYNNEI. CDR3 residues: CASSDRVYEQYF. Here the CDR3 DNA reads TGTGCCAGCAGTGACAGGGTCTACGAGCAGTACTTC.

J is TRBJ2-4 and V is TRBV6-5; maybe TRBD2 (5 bases). Germline CDR1 and CDR2: MNHEY and SVGAGI. The V and J ends lost 6 bases and 8 bases respectively, with 14 bases between them. CDR3 length: 13 residues. The CDR3 is CASRLLPRDIQYF. CDR3 DNA: TGTGCCAGCAGGCTCCTACCGCGGGACATTCAGTACTTC.

This clone is a singleton in its sample. V gene TRBV4-3 combines with J gene TRBJ2-3; TRBD2 agrees at 9 bases. The CDR3 spans 15 residues. V lost 2 bases, J lost 1 base, and 1 base stayed unmatched. The germline CDR1 and CDR2 sequences are LGHNA and YSLEER. The CDR3 DNA reads TGCGCCAGCAGCCAAAGGACTAGCGGCACAGATACGCAGTATTTT. It encodes CASSQRTSGTDTQYF.

The chain employs TRBV9 and TRBJ2-5; TRBD2 agrees at 10 bases. This CDR3 contains 14 residues. Trimming took 4 bases from V and 3 from J; bases not matched to a gene: 3. The germline V gene has CDR1 SGDLS and CDR2 YYNGEE. This CDR3 is CASSPGLAEETQYF. The CDR3, as DNA: TGTGCCAGCAGCCCAGGACTAGCGGAAGAGACCCAGTACTTC. The complete variable domain, with remaining parts taken from reference TRBV9 and TRBJ2-5, reads DSGVTQTPKHLITATGQRVTLRCSPRSGDLSVYWYQQSLDQGLQFLIQYYNGEERAKGNILERFSAQQFPDLHSELNLSSLELGDSALYFCASSPGLAEETQYFGPGTRLLVL.

This chain links TRBV4-2 with TRBJ2-7; 7 bases align to TRBD2. The CDR3 is 14 residues long. V trimming: 1 base; J trimming: 7 bases; junction bases outside the gene matches: 7. Germline V gene sequence: CDR1 LGHNA, CDR2 YNFKEQ. The CDR3: CASSQAGGAIEQYF. The CDR3 nucleotides are TGTGCCAGCAGCCAAGCGGGGGGAGCGATTGAGCAGTACTTC.

The chain's CDR3 is CAISEPLWTRDGYEQYF. DNA of the CDR3: TGTGCCATCAGTGAGCCGTTATGGACGAGGGACGGCTACGAGCAGTACTTC. The chain carries TRBV10-3 and TRBJ2-7; D possibly uses TRBD1 or TRBD2 (5 bases each). V was shortened by 2 bases and J by 3 bases, with 20 bases between the two germline ends. Germline CDR1 ENHRY, CDR2 SYGVKD. The CDR3 loop spans 17 amino acids.

The rearrangement joins TRBV29-1 to TRBJ2-3; D is undetermined. The CDR3 has 15 residues. V gave up 8 bases and J gave up 1 base, with 19 bases separating them. Germline CDR1 is SQVTM and CDR2 is ANQGSEA. The CDR3 region is CSTHRAGPRTDTQYF. The CDR3 DNA reads TGCAGCACCCACAGAGCCGGTCCTCGCACAGATACGCAGTATTTT.

V and J are TRBV6-1 and TRBJ2-5; weak D call: TRBD1 (5 bases). This CDR3 spans 15 amino acids. The germline V gene encodes CDR1 MNHNS and CDR2 SASEGT. The V end was cut by 4 bases, the J end by 2 bases, with 14 bases between. The CDR3 coding sequence is TGTGCCAGCAGTGCCACCAGGGCTGTGCAAGAGACCCAGTACTTC. Translated: CASSATRAVQETQYF.

This chain links TRBV5-1 with TRBJ1-1, with TRBD1 identical over 7 bases. The CDR3 runs 15 residues. V lost 4 bases and J lost 1; bases outside the gene matches: 7. In germline, CDR1 is SGHRS, CDR2 YFSETQ. Here the CDR3 DNA reads TGCGCCAGCAGCCTATCCGGGACAGAGAACACTGAAGCTTTCTTT. Protein product: CASSLSGTENTEAFF. Based on the CDR3 plus reference TRBV5-1 and TRBJ1-1, the full variable domain is KAGVTQTPRYLIKTRGQQVTLSCSPISGHRSVSWYQQTPGQGLQFLFEYFSETQRNKGNFPGRFSGRQFSNSRSEMNVSTLELGDSALYLCASSLSGTENTEAFFGQGTRLTVV.

The chain joins TRBV5-6 to TRBJ2-2; D might be TRBD2 (5 bases). The CDR3 totals 16 residues. V dropped 0 bases and J dropped 2 bases, with 11 bases sitting between them. Germline assignment: CDR1 SGHDT and CDR2 YYEEEE. The CDR3 DNA is TGTGCCAGCAGCTTGGCCCCGGGATCTAACACCGGGGAGCTGTTTTTT. This codes for CASSLAPGSNTGELFF.

The chain uses TRBV5-1 and TRBJ2-2, with D possibly TRBD2 on 5 matching bases. Germline V lookup: CDR1 SGHRS, CDR2 YFSETQ. The CDR3 is 17 amino acids. V lost 4 bases and J 2 bases, leaving 18 bases between the germline ends. The CDR3 loop is CASSPEFGLLNTGELFF. The CDR3 bases are TGCGCCAGCAGCCCTGAATTCGGACTTCTAAACACCGGGGAGCTGTTTTTT.